The 18 T cell receptor beta chains below were found in one sample sequenced in a study of cytomegalovirus exposure and HLA in healthy donors. The PCR had 60 Vbeta and 13 Jbeta primers. Profiling relied on immunoSEQ multiplex PCR, and the TCRdb table lists in-frame clones only, not all of them. Of 88,000 or so clones detected, approximately 67% appear once; the ten largest clones hold roughly 4.5%. Sequenced material: PBMCs. The receptors were gathered from a male donor in good health and CMV-seropositive.

The chain couples TRBV5-1 to TRBJ1-1; D is possibly TRBD1 (5 bases). Germline V gene lookup returns CDR1 SGHRS and CDR2 YFSETQ. The CDR3 has 15 residues. Trimming left V 1 base short and J 0 bases short, with 10 bases between. CDR3 residues: CASSLQGGMNTEAFF. The CDR3 DNA reads TGCGCCAGCAGCTTGCAGGGCGGGATGAACACTGAAGCTTTCTTT.

This clone has more than one count but fewer than ten. The chain joins TRBV9 to TRBJ2-2; TRBD2 is a possible D gene (6 bases). The CDR3 consists of 18 residues. The V gene lost 0 bases and the J gene lost 1 base, with 16 bases spanning the gap. The germline CDR1 and CDR2 sequences are SGDLS and YYNGEE. The CDR3 DNA follows: TGTGCCAGCAGCGTAGCTTTGACTGGACTACAGAACACCGGGGAGCTGTTTTTT. Its protein is CASSVALTGLQNTGELFF.

The chain's CDR3 is CASSRPDTNYGYTF. The CDR3 coding sequence is TGTGCCAGCAGCCGTCCCGACACTAACTATGGCTACACCTTC. The chain recombines TRBV9 with TRBJ1-2; no clear D gene. The CDR3 is made up of 14 amino acids. V lost 4 bases to trimming and J lost 0 bases, with 10 bases between them. Per germline, CDR1 SGDLS and CDR2 YYNGEE.

The chain's CDR3 is CASSSPVGTGPNEQYF. In nucleotides, the CDR3 is TGCGCCAGCAGCTCGCCCGTCGGGACAGGTCCCAACGAGCAGTACTTC. The chain uses TRBV5-1 and TRBJ2-7; 8 nucleotides agree with TRBD1. J was trimmed by 5 bases and V by 3 bases; bases with no gene match: 13. The CDR3 is 16 amino acids. Germline CDR1 reads SGHRS; CDR2 reads YFSETQ.

The gene calls are TRBV27 and TRBJ2-4; 9 bases are a match to TRBD2. CDR1 is MNHEY, CDR2 SMNVEV, per germline (reference sequence). This CDR3 comprises 13 residues. The V segment lost 4 bases and the J segment 9 bases; nucleotides outside the gene matches: 4. CDR3 in amino acids: CASSSSGDGIQYF. The CDR3 coding sequence is TGTGCCAGCAGTTCTAGCGGGGACGGCATTCAGTACTTC.

This sequence joins TRBV10-3 and TRBJ1-1, with a tentative D call TRBD1 (5 bases). The CDR3 extends over 14 amino acids. Germline V gene data show CDR1 as ENHRY and CDR2 as SYGVKD. The V gene lost 2 bases and the J gene lost 6 bases, with 13 bases spanning the gap. This chain's CDR3 is CAISEDRTTAEAFF. Written as DNA, the CDR3 is TGTGCCATCAGTGAGGACAGAACGACCGCTGAAGCTTTCTTT.

V gene TRBV30 combines with J gene TRBJ2-1; TRBD2 might be the D (6 bases). Looked up from germline, CDR1 is GTSNPN and CDR2 is SVGIG (reference sequence). Trimming took off 5 bases at V and 4 bases at J, with 9 bases between the two ends. This CDR3 has 12 amino acids. CDR3 region: CAWYGGYNEQFF. CDR3 sequence (DNA): TGTGCCTGGTACGGGGGTTACAATGAGCAGTTCTTC. Drawing the rest from reference TRBV30 and TRBJ2-1, the complete variable domain is SQTIHQWPATLVQPVGSPLSLECTVEGTSNPNLYWYRQAAGRGLQLLFYSVGIGQISSEVPQNLSASRPQDRQFILSSKKLLLSDSGFYLCAWYGGYNEQFFGPGTRLTVL.

The chain carries TRBV28 and TRBJ2-2; D might be TRBD1 (6 bases). CDR3 length equals 15 residues. V lost 3 bases to trimming and J lost 6 bases, with 14 bases between them. Germline V CDR1 and CDR2: MDHEN, SYDVKM. The CDR3 DNA follows: TGTGCCAGCAGTTTCAGGGGTGTTAGCGCCGGGGAGCTGTTTTTT. Its protein product is CASSFRGVSAGELFF.

This clone has only one observation. This rearrangement joins TRBV4-1 to TRBJ2-3, with D perhaps matching TRBD1 (5 bases). The CDR3 spans 15 residues. CDR1 and CDR2 from the germline V gene are MGHRA and YSYEKL. V lost 6 bases, J lost 1 base, and 14 bases lay in between. CDR3 nucleotide sequence: TGCGCCAGCAGTCCTAGGGCACAGGGCACAGATACGCAGTATTTT. Its protein product is CASSPRAQGTDTQYF.

This clone was picked up a small number of times. The chain combines TRBV29-1 with TRBJ1-4, with a tentative D call TRBD1 (5 bases). This CDR3 contains 11 residues. Germline CDR1 reads SQVTM; CDR2 reads ANQGSEA. The ends were cut back, 4 bases at V and 10 bases at J, with 10 bases in the middle. CDR3 protein: CSVGDSGKLFF. CDR3 in DNA: TGCAGCGTTGGGGACTCTGGAAAACTGTTTTTT.

The table lists this clone with a few counts. V is TRBV5-4 and J is TRBJ2-7, with D maybe TRBD1 (6 bases). V was trimmed by 4 bases and J by 2 bases, leaving 16 bases between them. CDR3 length equals 15 residues. Germline V gene data show CDR1 as SGHNT and CDR2 as YYREEE (reference sequence). The DNA of the CDR3 is TGTGCCAGCAGCCCTGACAGGAATCACGCCTACGAGCAGTACTTC. It is translated as CASSPDRNHAYEQYF.

This clone was detected only a few times. The chain employs TRBV5-4 and TRBJ1-2, with TRBD1 matching 7 bases. From germline, CDR1 is SGHNT and CDR2 YYREEE (reference sequence). The CDR3 length is 13 residues. The V gene end was trimmed by 3 bases and the J gene end by 6 bases; junction bases not matched to a gene: 5. CDR3 sequence reads: CASSSTGFDGYTF. The CDR3 nucleotides read TGTGCCAGCAGCTCGACAGGGTTTGATGGCTACACCTTC. Using reference TRBV5-4 and TRBJ1-2 for the parts outside the CDR3, the full variable domain is ETGVTQSPTHLIKTRGQQVTLRCSSQSGHNTVSWYQQALGQGPQFIFQYYREEENGRGNFPPRFSGLQFPNYSSELNVNALELDDSALYLCASSSTGFDGYTFGSGTRLTVV.

This clone was counted between two and nine times. The chain couples TRBV19 to TRBJ1-5, with D possibly matching TRBD1 (6 bases). Germline V gives CDR1 LNHDA, CDR2 SQIVND (reference sequence). Trimming left V 6 bases short and J 3 bases short, with 18 bases between. CDR3 length: 16 amino acids. The CDR3 sequence: CASRPTGTLFNQPQHF. The CDR3 region has the DNA TGTGCCAGTAGGCCCACCGGGACACTTTTCAATCAGCCCCAGCATTTT.

In nucleotides, the CDR3 is TGCGCCAGCAGCCAAGAAGGTCGAACAGCAACTAATGAAAAACTGTTTTTT. This encodes CASSQEGRTATNEKLFF. The chain employs TRBV4-1 and TRBJ1-4; D is unclear. Looked up from germline, CDR1 is MGHRA and CDR2 is YSYEKL. The V and J ends lost 0 bases and 0 bases respectively, with 11 bases between them. The CDR3 sequence is 17 residues long.

This clone was counted between two and nine times. Different DNA sequences within this sample yield the same CDR3. The genes are TRBV5-1 and TRBJ1-1; 9 positions match TRBD1. J lost 3 bases, V lost 3 bases, and 3 bases had no gene match. There are 14 residues in the CDR3. Germline CDR1 reads SGHRS; CDR2 reads YFSETQ. CDR3 sequence reads: CASSSGQGDTEAFF. DNA of the CDR3: TGCGCCAGCAGCTCGGGACAGGGCGACACTGAAGCTTTCTTT.

The chain couples TRBV4-1 to TRBJ1-1; D possibly corresponds to TRBD1 (6 bases). CDR1 and CDR2 (germline): MGHRA, YSYEKL. The CDR3 has 16 residues. Deletions cut 0 bases from V and 0 bases from J, with 11 bases between. In DNA, the CDR3 is TGCGCCAGCAGCCAAGATTCCGGACAGTTGAACACTGAAGCTTTCTTT. This sequence encodes CASSQDSGQLNTEAFF.

The rearrangement joins TRBV19 to TRBJ2-5, with 9 bases that match TRBD1. Per the germline V gene, CDR1 is LNHDA and CDR2 is SQIVND (reference sequence). The CDR3 is 13 amino acids. V was pared by 8 bases and J by 3 bases, with 4 bases of the junction left unmatched. As DNA, the CDR3 is TGTGCCAGTCGTCGACAGGGGGAAGAGACCCAGTACTTC. Protein product: CASRRQGEETQYF.

V gene TRBV7-2 combines with J gene TRBJ2-3; unclear D gene. Germline CDR1 reads SGHTA; CDR2 reads FQGNSA. The CDR3 consists of 13 residues. The V end lost 3 bases, the J end lost 6 bases, and 10 bases lay between the germline ends. The CDR3 DNA is TGTGCCAGCAGCTTGGAAGCTAGGGATACGCAGTATTTT. Its protein product is CASSLEARDTQYF. Full variable domain (outside the CDR3, taken from reference TRBV7-2 and TRBJ2-3): GAGVSQSPSNKVTEKGKDVELRCDPISGHTALYWYRQSLGQGLEFLIYFQGNSAPDKSGLPSDRFSAERTGGSVSTLTIQRTQQEDSAVYLCASSLEARDTQYFGPGTRLTVL.